Following are 18 T cell receptor beta chains from one sample sequenced in a study of CD8 T cells in ankylosing spondylitis. Broader study findings: Apparently characteristic of ankylosing spondylitis blood was a TCR beta motif (about eight highly homologous variants).

These TCRs are of unknown antigen specificity. TCRdb passed the 5' RACE reads through MiXCR, listing each CDR3 protein once. The repertoire holds more than 500,000 distinct CDR3 sequences, about 5% seen once, with roughly 3.2% in the top ten. The material sequenced was blood, either unsorted or a sorted T cell fraction (not recorded which). All receptors derive from a male donor with ankylosing spondylitis.

In this sample, this clonotype turned up many times. The chain joins TRBV5-1 to TRBJ2-3; D perhaps matches TRBD1 (6 bases). The CDR3 extends over 15 amino acids. Trimming removed 4 bases at V and 0 bases at J, with 12 bases between. In germline, CDR1 is SGHRS, CDR2 YFSETQ. The CDR3 spells CASSLGQWSTDTQYF. CDR3 DNA: TGCGCCAGCAGCCTAGGACAGTGGAGCACAGATACGCAGTATTTT.

The V call is TRBV11-2, the J call TRBJ2-2, with a possible D match to TRBD1 (5 bases). The CDR3 extends over 15 amino acids. Germline V CDR1 and CDR2: SGHAT, FQNNGV. Trimming took 3 bases from V and 6 from J, leaving 14 bases between them. The CDR3 bases are TGTGCCAGCAGCTTCGTTGCAGGGCTCGCCGGGGAGCTGTTTTTT. It is translated as CASSFVAGLAGELFF.

This clonotype has at least ten counts. This chain uses TRBV20-1 with TRBJ2-1; tentatively, D is TRBD1 (6 bases). Germline loops: CDR1 DFQATT, CDR2 SNEGSKA (reference sequence). The V end lost 5 bases, the J end lost 4 bases, and 21 bases lay between the germline ends. The CDR3 runs 16 residues. The CDR3 loop reads CSAPRGAGAPYNEQFF. For the CDR3, the DNA is TGCAGTGCTCCCCGAGGGGCAGGGGCCCCATACAATGAGCAGTTCTTC.

This clonotype was recorded a few times. This sequence joins TRBV7-2 and TRBJ2-7; 9 positions agree with TRBD2. Trimming took 0 bases from V and 0 from J; bases not matched to a gene: 3. The CDR3 extends over 16 amino acids. The germline V gene encodes CDR1 SGHTA and CDR2 FQGNSA. The CDR3 here is CASSLASGGISYEQYF. The DNA of the CDR3 is TGTGCCAGCAGCTTAGCCAGCGGGGGGATCTCCTACGAGCAGTACTTC.

The rearrangement links TRBV7-9 to TRBJ2-7, with 8 bases that match TRBD2. The germline CDR1 and CDR2 sequences are SEHNR and FQNEAQ (reference sequence). V shed 7 bases, J shed 3 bases, and the junction held 5 bases outside the gene matches. The CDR3 is made up of 13 amino acids. The CDR3 loop reads CASTESGGYEQYF. The CDR3 DNA sequence: TGTGCCAGCACCGAGAGCGGGGGCTACGAGCAGTACTTC.

This clonotype was observed at least ten times. The rearrangement links TRBV6-5 to TRBJ1-1; D may be TRBD1 (5 bases). Germline CDR1 is MNHEY and CDR2 is SVGAGI. The V and J ends lost 0 bases and 10 bases respectively, with 12 bases between them. The CDR3 contains 13 residues. The CDR3 is CASSYSRLGGAFF. CDR3 DNA sequence: TGTGCCAGCAGTTACTCACGCCTCGGGGGAGCTTTCTTT.

This clonotype was recorded many times. The chain carries TRBV7-9 and TRBJ1-2, with D possibly being TRBD1 (6 bases). Between the trimmed V and J ends, which lost 3 bases and 1 base, there was a span of 12 bases. Germline V gives CDR1 SEHNR, CDR2 FQNEAQ (reference sequence). This CDR3 region has 15 residues. As DNA, the CDR3 is TGTGCCAGCAGCTTTGGGCAGGGGATTAACTATGGCTACACCTTC. Amino acid sequence: CASSFGQGINYGYTF.

This clonotype was observed many times. The chain combines TRBV5-1 with TRBJ2-7; unclear D gene. The germline V gene encodes CDR1 SGHRS and CDR2 YFSETQ. CDR3 length equals 12 residues. Trimming took 7 bases from V and 6 from J, leaving 14 bases between them. The chain's CDR3 is CASRESHGEQYF. In nucleotides, the CDR3 is TGCGCCAGCCGAGAATCCCACGGCGAGCAGTACTTC.

This clonotype was seen many times. This chain joins TRBV24-1 and TRBJ2-1; the match to TRBD1 covers 7 bases. V lost 3 bases to trimming and J lost 9 bases; unmatched junction nucleotides: 10. Germline V gene sequence: CDR1 KGHDR, CDR2 SFDVKD. The CDR3 totals 15 residues. The DNA for the CDR3 is TGTGCCACCAGTGATGGGACAGTGGAAGGCGGTGAGCAGTTCTTC. Protein product: CATSDGTVEGGEQFF.

This clonotype was counted many times. The chain combines TRBV9 with TRBJ2-1; the D gene is possibly TRBD2 (6 bases). CDR1 is SGDLS, CDR2 YYNGEE, per germline. This CDR3 spans 14 amino acids. With 0 bases removed from V and 12 bases from J, the gap between germline ends came to 16 bases. DNA for the CDR3: TGTGCCAGCAGCGTAGATATCAATGTAGCGGTGCAGTTCTTC. Translated, it gives CASSVDINVAVQFF.

Many counts were recorded for this clonotype. This sequence joins TRBV5-1 and TRBJ1-1; 8 bases fit TRBD1. The CDR3 has 16 amino acids. The germline gives CDR1 SGHRS, CDR2 YFSETQ. The trim removed 0 bases at V and 5 bases at J, leaving 9 bases unmatched. CDR3 amino acids: CASSLGPQGVGTEAFF. CDR3 sequence (DNA): TGCGCCAGCAGCTTGGGGCCACAGGGGGTAGGGACTGAAGCTTTCTTT. Complete variable domain (other parts from reference TRBV5-1 and TRBJ1-1): KAGVTQTPRYLIKTRGQQVTLSCSPISGHRSVSWYQQTPGQGLQFLFEYFSETQRNKGNFPGRFSGRQFSNSRSEMNVSTLELGDSALYLCASSLGPQGVGTEAFFGQGTRLTVV.

Note on this clonotype: One end of the junction is discordant with germline, which a read error may explain. V and J are TRBV5-5 and TRBJ2-7, with no clear D. The CDR3 is 13 amino acids. CDR1 and CDR2 (germline): SGHKS, YYEKEE (reference sequence). The CDR3 reads CASSPGPSCEQYF. CDR3 coding DNA: TGTGCCAGCAGCCCCGGGCCCTCCTGCGAGCAGTACTTC.

This clonotype was picked up many times. J is TRBJ1-5 and V is TRBV20-1; maybe TRBD1 (5 bases). The CDR3 sequence is 13 residues long. Germline V gene sequence: CDR1 DFQATT, CDR2 SNEGSKA (reference sequence). V lost 5 bases and J lost 1, with 9 bases in between. In nucleotides, the CDR3 is TGCAGTGCTTCGGGACCGAGCAATCAGCCCCAGCATTTT. Translated, it gives CSASGPSNQPQHF.

This clonotype was seen at least ten times. The chain carries TRBV7-9 and TRBJ1-4, with D possibly being TRBD1 (6 bases). Trimming stripped 5 bases from V and 8 bases from J, with 18 bases between. From germline, CDR1 is SEHNR and CDR2 FQNEAQ (reference sequence). This CDR3 has 15 residues. The CDR3 DNA follows: TGTGCCAGCAGCCCCCAGACAGGCTGGGGGGAAAAACTGTTTTTT. This translates into CASSPQTGWGEKLFF.

The V call is TRBV20-1, the J call TRBJ2-7, with 9 bases matching TRBD2. CDR3 size: 15 residues. CDR1 is DFQATT, CDR2 SNEGSKA, per germline (reference sequence). Trimming took 1 base from V and 4 from J; bases not matched to a gene: 8. CDR3 sequence (DNA): TGCAGTGCTAGAGTACCAGCGGGAGGATCTTACGAGCAGTACTTC. The encoded protein is CSARVPAGGSYEQYF.

In its sample, this clonotype was seen many times. The chain recombines TRBV5-1 with TRBJ1-2; unclear D gene. Germline V CDR1 and CDR2: SGHRS, YFSETQ. V lost 0 bases and J 0 bases, leaving 6 bases between the germline ends. The CDR3 is 14 amino acids. DNA of the CDR3: TGCGCCAGCAGCTTGGAATCTCCTAACTATGGCTACACCTTC. Translating gives CASSLESPNYGYTF.

This clonotype was picked up many times. The chain is built from TRBV6-1 and TRBJ1-5, with 9 nucleotides matching TRBD1. Trimming at V came to 6 bases and at J to 7 bases, leaving 10 bases not matched to a gene. This CDR3 comprises 15 residues. Germline V gene sequence: CDR1 MNHNS, CDR2 SASEGT. CDR3 region: CASSPGTGLYQPQHF. DNA of the CDR3: TGTGCCAGCAGCCCAGGGACAGGGCTATACCAGCCCCAGCATTTT.

This clonotype was detected ten times or more. The rearrangement joins TRBV4-1 to TRBJ2-1, with TRBD2 matching over 11 bases. The J segment lost 4 bases and the V segment lost 5 bases, leaving 7 bases of the junction unmatched. Germline V CDR1 and CDR2: MGHRA, YSYEKL. The CDR3 contains 16 residues. The CDR3 here is CASSLQTSGNYNEQFF. CDR3 bases: TGCGCCAGCAGCTTGCAGACTAGCGGGAATTACAATGAGCAGTTCTTC.